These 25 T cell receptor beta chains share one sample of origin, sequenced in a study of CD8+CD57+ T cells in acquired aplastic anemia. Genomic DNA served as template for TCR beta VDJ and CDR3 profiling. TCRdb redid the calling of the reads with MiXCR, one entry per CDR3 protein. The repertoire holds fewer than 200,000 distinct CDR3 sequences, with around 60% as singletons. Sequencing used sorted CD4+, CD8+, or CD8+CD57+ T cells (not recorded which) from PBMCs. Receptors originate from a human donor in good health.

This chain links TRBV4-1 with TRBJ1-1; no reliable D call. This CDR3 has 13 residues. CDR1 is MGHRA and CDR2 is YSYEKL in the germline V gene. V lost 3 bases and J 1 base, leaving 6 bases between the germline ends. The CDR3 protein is CASSHRGNTEAFF. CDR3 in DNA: TGCGCCAGCAGCCACCGCGGGAACACTGAAGCTTTCTTT.

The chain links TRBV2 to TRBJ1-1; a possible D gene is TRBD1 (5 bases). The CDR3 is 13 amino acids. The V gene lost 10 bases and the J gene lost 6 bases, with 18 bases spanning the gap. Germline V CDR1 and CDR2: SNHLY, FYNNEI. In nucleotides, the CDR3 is TGTGCCAAAAAAAGACAGTCTAGAGCTGAAGCTTTCTTT. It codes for CAKKRQSRAEAFF.

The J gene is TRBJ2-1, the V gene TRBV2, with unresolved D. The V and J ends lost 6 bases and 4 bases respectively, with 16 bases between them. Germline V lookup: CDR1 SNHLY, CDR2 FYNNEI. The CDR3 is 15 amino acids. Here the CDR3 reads CASSFGGREYNEQFF. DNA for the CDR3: TGTGCCAGCAGCTTTGGCGGTCGCGAGTACAATGAGCAGTTCTTC.

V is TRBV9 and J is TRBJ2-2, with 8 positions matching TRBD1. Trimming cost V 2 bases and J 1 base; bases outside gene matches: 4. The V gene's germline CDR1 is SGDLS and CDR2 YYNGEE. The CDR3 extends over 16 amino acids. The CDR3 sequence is CASSVLGQGNTGELFF. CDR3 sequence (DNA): TGTGCCAGCAGCGTTTTAGGACAGGGGAACACCGGGGAGCTGTTTTTT.

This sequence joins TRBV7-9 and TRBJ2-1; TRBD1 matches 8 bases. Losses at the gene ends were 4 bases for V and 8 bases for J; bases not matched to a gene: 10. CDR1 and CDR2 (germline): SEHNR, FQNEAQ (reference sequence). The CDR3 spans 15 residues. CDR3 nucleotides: TGTGCCAGCAGCTGGGGACAGGTGGGTGGTGATGAGCAGTTCTTC. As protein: CASSWGQVGGDEQFF.

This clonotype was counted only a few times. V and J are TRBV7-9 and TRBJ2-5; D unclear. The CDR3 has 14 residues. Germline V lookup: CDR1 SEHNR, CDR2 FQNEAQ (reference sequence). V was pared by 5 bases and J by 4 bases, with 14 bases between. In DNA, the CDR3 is TGTGCCAGCAGCCGATCTAGTGGCGTAGAGACCCAGTACTTC. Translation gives CASSRSSGVETQYF. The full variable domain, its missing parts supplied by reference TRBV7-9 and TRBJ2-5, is DTGVSQNPRHKITKRGQNVTFRCDPISEHNRLYWYRQTLGQGPEFLTYFQNEAQLEKSRLLSDRFSAERPKGSFSTLEIQRTEQGDSAMYLCASSRSSGVETQYFGPGTRLLVL.

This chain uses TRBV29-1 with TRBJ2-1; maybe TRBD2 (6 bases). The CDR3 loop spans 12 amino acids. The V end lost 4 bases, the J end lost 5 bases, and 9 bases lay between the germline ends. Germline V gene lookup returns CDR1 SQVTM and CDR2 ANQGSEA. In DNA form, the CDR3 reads TGCAGCGTTGTTCGGGGGAACAATGAGCAGTTCTTC. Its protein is CSVVRGNNEQFF.

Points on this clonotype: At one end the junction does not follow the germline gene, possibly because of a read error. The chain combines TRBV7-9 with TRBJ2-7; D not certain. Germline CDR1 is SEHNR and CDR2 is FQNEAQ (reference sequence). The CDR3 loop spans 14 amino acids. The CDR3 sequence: CASSLLSATYEQYF. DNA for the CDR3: TGCGCCAGCAGCTTGTTGAGCGCCACCTACGAGCAGTACTTC.

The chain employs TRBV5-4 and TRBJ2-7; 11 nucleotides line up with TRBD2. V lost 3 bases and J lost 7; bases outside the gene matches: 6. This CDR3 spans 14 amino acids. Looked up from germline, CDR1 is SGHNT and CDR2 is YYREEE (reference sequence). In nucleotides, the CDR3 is TGTGCCAGCAGCTCCCGGACTAGCGGGTCTGAGCAGTACTTC. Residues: CASSSRTSGSEQYF.

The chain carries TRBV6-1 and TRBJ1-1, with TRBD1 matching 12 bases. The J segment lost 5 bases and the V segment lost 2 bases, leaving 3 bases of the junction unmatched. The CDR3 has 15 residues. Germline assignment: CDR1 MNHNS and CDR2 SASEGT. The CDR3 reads CASSELGQGATEAFF. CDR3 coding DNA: TGTGCCAGCAGTGAACTGGGACAGGGGGCGACTGAAGCTTTCTTT.

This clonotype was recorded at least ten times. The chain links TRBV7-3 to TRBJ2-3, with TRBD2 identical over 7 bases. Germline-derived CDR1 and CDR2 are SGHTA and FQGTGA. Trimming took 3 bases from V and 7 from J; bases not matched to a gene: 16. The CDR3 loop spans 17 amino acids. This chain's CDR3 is CASSFYGGGLSNYTQYF. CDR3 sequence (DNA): TGTGCCAGCAGCTTCTACGGGGGAGGGCTGTCTAACTATACGCAGTATTTT. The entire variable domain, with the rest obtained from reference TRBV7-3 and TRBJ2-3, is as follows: GAGVSQTPSNKVTEKGKYVELRCDPISGHTALYWYRQSLGQGPEFLIYFQGTGAADDSGLPNDRFFAVRPEGSVSTLKIQRTERGDSAVYLCASSFYGGGLSNYTQYFGPGTRLTVL.

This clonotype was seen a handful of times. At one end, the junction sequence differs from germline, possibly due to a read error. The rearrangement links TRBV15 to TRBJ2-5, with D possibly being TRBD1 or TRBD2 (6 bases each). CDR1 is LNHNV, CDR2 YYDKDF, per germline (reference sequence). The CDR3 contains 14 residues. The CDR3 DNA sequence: TGTGCCACCAGCACCAGGGTCACGGGGGCCCCCGTCTTCTTC. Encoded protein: CATSTRVTGAPVFF.

The CDR3 DNA follows: TGTGCCAGCAGCCTACAGGTTGGCGGAACTGAAGCTTTCTTT. Encoded protein: CASSLQVGGTEAFF. The chain has TRBV14 and TRBJ1-1, with D perhaps matching TRBD1 (5 bases). The CDR3 length is 14 residues. The V gene lost 4 bases and the J gene lost 5 bases, with 14 bases spanning the gap. Germline CDR1 SGHDN, CDR2 FVKESK.

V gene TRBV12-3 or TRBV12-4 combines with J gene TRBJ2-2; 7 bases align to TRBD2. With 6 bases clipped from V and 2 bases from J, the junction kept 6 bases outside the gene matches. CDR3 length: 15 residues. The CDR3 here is CASSSRDYNTGELFF. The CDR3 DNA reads TGTGCCAGCAGCTCCCGGGACTACAACACCGGGGAGCTGTTTTTT.

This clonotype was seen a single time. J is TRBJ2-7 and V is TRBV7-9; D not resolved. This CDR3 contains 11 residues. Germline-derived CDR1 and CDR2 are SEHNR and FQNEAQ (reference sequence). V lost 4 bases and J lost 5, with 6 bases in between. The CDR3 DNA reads TGTGCCAGCAGCTCCTTAAACGAGCAGTACTTC. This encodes CASSSLNEQYF.

CDR3 nucleotide sequence: TGTGCCAGCAGCTTGAGAGACTATGGCTACACCTTC. Protein: CASSLRDYGYTF. The rearrangement uses TRBV5-4 and TRBJ1-2; D not resolved. CDR3 length equals 12 residues. The V gene lost 1 base and the J gene lost 3 bases, with 4 bases spanning the gap. Germline loops: CDR1 SGHNT, CDR2 YYREEE (reference sequence).

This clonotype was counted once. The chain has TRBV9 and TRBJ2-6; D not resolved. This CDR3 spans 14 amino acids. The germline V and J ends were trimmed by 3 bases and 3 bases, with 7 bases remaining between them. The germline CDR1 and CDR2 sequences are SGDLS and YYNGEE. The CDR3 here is CASSGTRGANVLTF. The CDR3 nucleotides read TGTGCCAGCAGCGGGACGCGTGGGGCCAACGTCCTGACTTTC.

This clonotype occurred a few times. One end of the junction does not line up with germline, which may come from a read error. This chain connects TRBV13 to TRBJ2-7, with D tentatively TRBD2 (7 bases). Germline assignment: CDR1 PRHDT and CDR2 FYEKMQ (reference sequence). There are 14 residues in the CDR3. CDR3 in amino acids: CASSVGAGAIEQYF. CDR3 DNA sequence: TGTGCCAGCAGCGTAGGGGCGGGGGCTATCGAGCAGTACTTC.

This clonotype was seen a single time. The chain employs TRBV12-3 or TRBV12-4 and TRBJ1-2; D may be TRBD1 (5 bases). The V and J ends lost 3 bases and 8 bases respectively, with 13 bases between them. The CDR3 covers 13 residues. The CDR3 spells CASSLGRFYGYTF. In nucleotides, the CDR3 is TGTGCCAGCAGTTTGGGACGGTTCTACGGCTACACCTTC.

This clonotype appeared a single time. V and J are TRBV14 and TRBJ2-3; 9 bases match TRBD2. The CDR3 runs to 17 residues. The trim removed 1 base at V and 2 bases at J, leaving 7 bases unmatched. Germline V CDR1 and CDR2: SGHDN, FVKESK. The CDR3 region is CASSQGLTSGTTDTQYF. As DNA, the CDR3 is TGTGCCAGCAGCCAAGGGTTGACTAGCGGCACCACAGATACGCAGTATTTT.

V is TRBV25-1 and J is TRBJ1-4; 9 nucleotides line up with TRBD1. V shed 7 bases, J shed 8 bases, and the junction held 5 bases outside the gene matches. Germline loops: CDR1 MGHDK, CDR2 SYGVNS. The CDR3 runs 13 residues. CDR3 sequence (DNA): TGTGCCAGCACATCCGGACAGGGGGAAAAACTGTTTTTT. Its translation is CASTSGQGEKLFF.

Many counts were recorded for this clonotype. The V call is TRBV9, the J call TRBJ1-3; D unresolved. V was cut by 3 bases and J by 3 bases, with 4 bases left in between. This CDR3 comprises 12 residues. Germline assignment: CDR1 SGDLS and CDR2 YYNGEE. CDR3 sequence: CASSGGGNTIYF. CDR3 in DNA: TGTGCCAGCAGCGGAGGTGGAAACACCATATATTTT. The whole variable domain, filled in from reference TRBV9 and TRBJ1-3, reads DSGVTQTPKHLITATGQRVTLRCSPRSGDLSVYWYQQSLDQGLQFLIQYYNGEERAKGNILERFSAQQFPDLHSELNLSSLELGDSALYFCASSGGGNTIYFGEGSWLTVV.

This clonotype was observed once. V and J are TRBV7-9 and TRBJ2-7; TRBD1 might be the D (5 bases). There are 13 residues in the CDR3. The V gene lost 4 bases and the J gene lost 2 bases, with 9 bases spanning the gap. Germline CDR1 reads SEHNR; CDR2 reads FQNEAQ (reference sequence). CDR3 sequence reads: CASSSRQTYEQYF. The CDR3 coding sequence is TGTGCCAGCAGCTCGAGACAGACCTACGAGCAGTACTTC.

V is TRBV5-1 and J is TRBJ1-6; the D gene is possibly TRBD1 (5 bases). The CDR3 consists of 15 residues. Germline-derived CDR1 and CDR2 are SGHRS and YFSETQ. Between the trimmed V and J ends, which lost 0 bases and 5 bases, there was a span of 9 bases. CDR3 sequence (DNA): TGCGCCAGCAGCTTGGACAGGCCGGATAATTCACCCCTCCACTTT. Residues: CASSLDRPDNSPLHF.

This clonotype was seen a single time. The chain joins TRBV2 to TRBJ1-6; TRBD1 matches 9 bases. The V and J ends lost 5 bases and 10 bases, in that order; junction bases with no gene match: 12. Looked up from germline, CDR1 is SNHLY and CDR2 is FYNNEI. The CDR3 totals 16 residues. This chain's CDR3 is CASSTQGQGNSSPLHF. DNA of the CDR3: TGTGCCAGCAGTACCCAGGGACAGGGAAATTCCTCACCCCTCCACTTT.